This T cell receptor (beta chain) comes out of a study of blood T cell repertoires in COVID-19. Whole-study context: From T cells, B-cell-depleted T cells, or PBMCs came the material, which was cDNA or gDNA.

This table comes from immunoSEQ multiplex PCR, and its TCRdb copy is limited to in-frame clones, with some not included. Of about 180,000 clones listed, approximately 83% were seen once; the top ten hold 2.5% to 3.5%. In germline, CDR1 is MNHNS, CDR2 SASEGT. Between the trimmed V and J ends, which lost 1 base and 9 bases, there was a span of 6 bases. The CDR3 is 12 amino acids. The rearrangement joins TRBV6-1 to TRBJ2-2; TRBD2 is a possible D gene (5 bases). The sequenced material came from peripheral blood. The receptor comes from a man aged 55 to 70 with acute or convalescent COVID-19. Here the CDR3 DNA reads TGTGCCAGCAGTGAAGGAGGGAGGGAGCTGTTTTTT. Translated, it gives CASSEGGRELFF.